The next 7 T cell receptor beta chains were all read from a single sample in a study of T cells after yellow fever vaccination. TCRdb fed the 5' RACE reads into MiXCR, producing one record per CDR3 protein. The data show 110,000 to 150,000 distinct CDR3 sequences, about 7% seen once. Specimen: CD4+ T cells sorted from PBMCs, collected 10 days after the yellow fever booster vaccination. These receptors were collected from a man aged 30-40 years who received the YFV17D yellow fever vaccine.

This clonotype appeared many times. This sequence joins TRBV7-9 and TRBJ2-7; the D gene is possibly TRBD2 (7 bases). The germline V and J ends were trimmed by 7 bases and 0 bases, with 13 bases remaining between them. The CDR3 is 14 residues long. Per germline, CDR1 SEHNR and CDR2 FQNEAQ (reference sequence). The chain's CDR3 is CASTYGGASYEQYF. The DNA of the CDR3 is TGTGCCAGCACCTATGGGGGGGCCTCCTACGAGCAGTACTTC.

This clonotype has ten or more counts. This sequence joins TRBV12-3 or TRBV12-4 and TRBJ2-7, with D perhaps TRBD2 (5 bases). This CDR3 has 13 residues. V lost 4 bases and J lost 5, with 12 bases in between. The CDR3 loop is CASSSSSENEQYF. The CDR3, as DNA: TGTGCCAGCAGTTCGAGTAGCGAGAACGAGCAGTACTTC.

This clonotype has ten or more counts. The V gene is TRBV5-1, the J gene TRBJ1-2; D gene uncertain. Per germline, CDR1 SGHRS and CDR2 YFSETQ. The CDR3 sequence is 13 residues long. V was clipped by 1 base and J by 4 bases, with 8 bases between them. The CDR3: CASSLSAAYGYTF. CDR3 in DNA: TGCGCCAGCAGCTTGTCCGCGGCCTATGGCTACACCTTC. The entire variable domain, with the rest obtained from reference TRBV5-1 and TRBJ1-2, is as follows: KAGVTQTPRYLIKTRGQQVTLSCSPISGHRSVSWYQQTPGQGLQFLFEYFSETQRNKGNFPGRFSGRQFSNSRSEMNVSTLELGDSALYLCASSLSAAYGYTFGSGTRLTVV.

This clonotype was found many times. The chain carries TRBV7-9 and TRBJ2-1; TRBD2 aligns across 7 bases. CDR1 is SEHNR, CDR2 FQNEAQ, per germline (reference sequence). V trimming: 4 bases; J trimming: 12 bases; junction bases outside the gene matches: 6. The CDR3 runs 12 residues. CDR3 sequence reads: CASSSSGNGQFF. The CDR3, as DNA: TGTGCCAGCAGCTCCAGCGGGAACGGGCAGTTCTTC.

This clonotype was seen more than once but under ten times. J is TRBJ1-6 and V is TRBV25-1; D might be TRBD1 (6 bases). The V end was cut by 3 bases, the J end by 7 bases, with 13 bases between. The CDR3 extends over 15 amino acids. The germline V gene encodes CDR1 MGHDK and CDR2 SYGVNS. DNA for the CDR3: TGTGCCAGCAGTGACGACAGGTCCGTGAATTCACCCCTCCACTTT. Translation: CASSDDRSVNSPLHF.

This clonotype was observed at least ten times. The V and J genes are TRBV5-6 and TRBJ2-5; D is ambiguous. Germline V CDR1 and CDR2: SGHDT, YYEEEE. The CDR3 has 11 amino acids. The ends were cut back, 2 bases at V and 9 bases at J, with 8 bases in the middle. In DNA, the CDR3 is TGTGCCAGCAGCTTACGAGGAGCCCAGTACTTC. It is translated as CASSLRGAQYF.

This clonotype has a count of ten or more. This sequence joins TRBV9 and TRBJ2-2; D is unclear. The germline V gene encodes CDR1 SGDLS and CDR2 YYNGEE. V shed 0 bases and J shed 6 bases, with 6 bases lying between them. This CDR3 spans 13 amino acids. Here the CDR3 DNA reads TGTGCCAGCAGCGTAGGGCGAGCCGGGGAGCTGTTTTTT. Residues: CASSVGRAGELFF. Using reference TRBV9 and TRBJ2-2 for the parts outside the CDR3, the full variable domain is DSGVTQTPKHLITATGQRVTLRCSPRSGDLSVYWYQQSLDQGLQFLIQYYNGEERAKGNILERFSAQQFPDLHSELNLSSLELGDSALYFCASSVGRAGELFFGEGSRLTVL.